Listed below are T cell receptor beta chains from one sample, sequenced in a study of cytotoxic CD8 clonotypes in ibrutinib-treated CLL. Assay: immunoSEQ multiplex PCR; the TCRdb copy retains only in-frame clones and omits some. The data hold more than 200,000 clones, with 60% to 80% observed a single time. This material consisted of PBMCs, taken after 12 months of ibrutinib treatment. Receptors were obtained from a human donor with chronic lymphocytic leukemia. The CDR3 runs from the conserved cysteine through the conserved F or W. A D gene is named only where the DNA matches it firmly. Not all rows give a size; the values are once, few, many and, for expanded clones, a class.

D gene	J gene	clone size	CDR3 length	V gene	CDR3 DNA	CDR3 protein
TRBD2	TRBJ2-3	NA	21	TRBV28	TGTGCCAGCAGTCTACCAGCCCGAACTAGCGGGGGGGGGATCGGAGGAGATACGCAGTATTTT	CASSLPARTSGGGIGGDTQYF
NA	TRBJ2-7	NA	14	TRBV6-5	TGTGCCAGCAGCCAGGGGGGGAGTCTGAACGAGCAGTACTTC	CASSQGGSLNEQYF
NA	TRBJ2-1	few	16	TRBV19	TGTGCCAGTAGGATACAGGACAAGCTCGTCTACAATGAGCAGTTCTTC	CASRIQDKLVYNEQFF
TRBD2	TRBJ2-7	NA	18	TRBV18	TGTGCCAGCTCACCACCGGGACTAGCGGATAGGAGCTCCTACGAGCAGTACTTC	CASSPPGLADRSSYEQYF
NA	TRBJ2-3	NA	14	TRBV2	TGTGCCACCCATCCCCTGGAAGGCACAGATACGCAGTATTTT	CATHPLEGTDTQYF
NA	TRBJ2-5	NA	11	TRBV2	TGTGCCAGCGCTACGATGGGGACCCAGTACTTC	CASATMGTQYF
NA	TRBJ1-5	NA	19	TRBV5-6	TGTGCCAGCAGCTTGGATGTAGCCAGGGTAAAGGTAAGCAATCAGCCCCAGCATTTT	CASSLDVARVKVSNQPQHF
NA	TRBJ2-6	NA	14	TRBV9	TGTGCCAGCACCCCGGGTGGAGGGGCCAACGTCCTGACTTTC	CASTPGGGANVLTF
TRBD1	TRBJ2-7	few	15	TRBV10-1	TGCGCCAGCAGCCGGGACAGGGGGTCTCCCTACGAGCAGTACTTC	CASSRDRGSPYEQYF
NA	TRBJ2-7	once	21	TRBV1	TGCACCAGCAGCCAAGAAACCAAAGGAACAGAGCGGGGGCGCAGCTCCTACGAGCAGTACTTC	CTSSQETKGTERGRSSYEQYF
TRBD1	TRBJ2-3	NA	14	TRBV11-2	TGTGCCAGCACCCGACAGGGGTTTGCAGATACGCAGTATTTT	CASTRQGFADTQYF
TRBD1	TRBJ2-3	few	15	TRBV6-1	TGTGCCAGCATAATTGGGACAGGGCCTACAGATACGCAGTATTTT	CASIIGTGPTDTQYF
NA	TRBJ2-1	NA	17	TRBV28	TGTGCCAGCAGTTTATTATACCCAGGGAGCTCCTACAATGAGCAGTTCTTC	CASSLLYPGSSYNEQFF
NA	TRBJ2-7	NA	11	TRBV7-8	TGTGCCAGCAGCAACTACTACGAGCAGTACTTC	CASSNYYEQYF
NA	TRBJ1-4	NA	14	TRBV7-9	TGTGCCAGCAGCCCCCGCGGGGAATATGAAAAACTGTTTTTT	CASSPRGEYEKLFF
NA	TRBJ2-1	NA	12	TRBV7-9	TGTGCCAGCAGTTTCACCGGGACCGATCAGTTCTTC	CASSFTGTDQFF
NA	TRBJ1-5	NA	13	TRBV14	TGTGCCAGCAGCCAAGATGGACATCAGCCCCAGCATTTT	CASSQDGHQPQHF
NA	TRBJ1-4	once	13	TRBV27	TGTGCCAGCAGTCTAAACGGCGGTGAAAAACTGTTTTTT	CASSLNGGEKLFF
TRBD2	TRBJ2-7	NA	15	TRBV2	TGTGCCAGCAGTGAATCGAGCGGGATGACCCGCGAGCAGTACTTC	CASSESSGMTREQYF
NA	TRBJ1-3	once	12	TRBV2	TGTGCCAGCTCGTACTCTGGAAACACCATATATTTT	CASSYSGNTIYF
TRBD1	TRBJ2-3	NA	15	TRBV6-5	TGTGCCAGCAGTTATGGGACAGCCAACACAGATACGCAGTATTTT	CASSYGTANTDTQYF
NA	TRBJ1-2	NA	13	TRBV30	TGTGCCTGGGATCCCGGGTCTAACTATGGCTACACCTTC	CAWDPGSNYGYTF
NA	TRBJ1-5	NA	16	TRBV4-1	TGCGCCAGCAGCCATTCCCCTCAGGGGCGAAGTCAGCCCCAGCATTTT	CASSHSPQGRSQPQHF
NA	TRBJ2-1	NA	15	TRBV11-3	TGTGCCAGCAGCTTAAGGGCTGGGGCTCTCGGTGAGCAGTTCTTC	CASSLRAGALGEQFF
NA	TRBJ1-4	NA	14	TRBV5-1	TGCGCCAGCAGCTTGGGCGGCCCAAATGAAAAACTGTTTTTT	CASSLGGPNEKLFF
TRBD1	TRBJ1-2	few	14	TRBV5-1	TGCGCCAGCAGCTGGGGACAGGGGGCGCAGGGCTACACCTTC	CASSWGQGAQGYTF
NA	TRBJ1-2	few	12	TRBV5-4	TGTGCCAGCAGCCAGCCACCCACGGGCTACACCTTC	CASSQPPTGYTF